The 7 T cell receptor beta chains below come from one sample, sequenced in a study of cytomegalovirus exposure and HLA in healthy donors. The PCR used 60 Vbeta and 13 Jbeta primers. The repertoire was sequenced with immunoSEQ multiplex PCR; TCRdb's copy has only in-frame clones and lacks some. The sample includes some 140,000 clones, less than 80% of them seen just once. The sample taken for sequencing was PBMCs. These receptor sequences come from a man between 35 and 55 years old in good health and CMV-seropositive.

The chain joins TRBV9 to TRBJ1-1; the D gene is possibly TRBD1 (6 bases). Trimming took 3 bases from V and 6 from J, leaving 18 bases between them. The CDR3 covers 15 residues. The germline V gene has CDR1 SGDLS and CDR2 YYNGEE. The chain's CDR3 is CASSAQQGRIPEAFF. The CDR3 DNA reads as TGTGCCAGCAGCGCCCAACAGGGACGAATCCCTGAAGCTTTCTTT.

This clone came up a few times. The rearrangement joins TRBV14 to TRBJ2-7, with TRBD1 identical over 10 bases. The CDR3 has 16 residues. The germline CDR1 and CDR2 sequences are SGHDN and FVKESK. The V segment lost 0 bases and the J segment 2 bases; nucleotides outside the gene matches: 4. As DNA, the CDR3 is TGTGCCAGCAGCCAAGAATCTGGACAGGGGGCCTACGAGCAGTACTTC. It codes for CASSQESGQGAYEQYF.

The chain uses TRBV27 and TRBJ2-2, with 11 bases fitting TRBD2. The CDR3 totals 17 residues. J lost 5 bases, V lost 2 bases, and 7 bases had no gene match. Germline CDR1 reads MNHEY; CDR2 reads SMNVEV (reference sequence). CDR3 residues: CASSLGLAGGPTGELFF. CDR3 in DNA: TGTGCCAGCAGTTTAGGGCTAGCGGGAGGACCGACCGGGGAGCTGTTTTTT.

This chain connects TRBV27 to TRBJ1-4, with 8 nucleotides matching TRBD1. V shed 2 bases, J shed 3 bases, and the junction held 8 bases outside the gene matches. The germline gives CDR1 MNHEY, CDR2 SMNVEV (reference sequence). This CDR3 has 17 residues. The CDR3 here is CASSLVYRGGANEKLFF. The CDR3 nucleotides are TGTGCCAGCAGTTTAGTTTACAGGGGGGGAGCTAATGAAAAACTGTTTTTT. The full variable domain, its missing parts supplied by reference TRBV27 and TRBJ1-4, is EAQVTQNPRYLITVTGKKLTVTCSQNMNHEYMSWYRQDPGLGLRQIYYSMNVEVTDKGDVPEGYKVSRKEKRNFPLILESPSPNQTSLYFCASSLVYRGGANEKLFFGSGTQLSVL.

V and J are TRBV30 and TRBJ1-1; the D gene is possibly TRBD1 (6 bases). Germline lookup yields CDR1 GTSNPN and CDR2 SVGIG (reference sequence). V lost 4 bases and J lost 1, with 16 bases in between. CDR3 length equals 15 residues. The CDR3 nucleotides read TGTGCCTGGACCATCAGGGCACAGGGGAACACTGAAGCTTTCTTT. This translates into CAWTIRAQGNTEAFF. Based on the CDR3 plus reference TRBV30 and TRBJ1-1, the full variable domain is SQTIHQWPATLVQPVGSPLSLECTVEGTSNPNLYWYRQAAGRGLQLLFYSVGIGQISSEVPQNLSASRPQDRQFILSSKKLLLSDSGFYLCAWTIRAQGNTEAFFGQGTRLTVV.

The chain links TRBV5-1 to TRBJ2-1, with 15 bases that match TRBD2. The CDR3 covers 19 residues. Germline V gene lookup returns CDR1 SGHRS and CDR2 YFSETQ. The V and J ends lost 5 bases and 2 bases, in that order; junction bases with no gene match: 11. The CDR3 DNA reads as TGCGCCAGCAGGGCGCCTGGACTAGCGGGAGGGCCGGCCTACAATGAGCAGTTCTTC. Protein sequence: CASRAPGLAGGPAYNEQFF.

A single count supports this clone. The chain links TRBV5-5 to TRBJ1-2; 7 bases are a match to TRBD1. Looked up from germline, CDR1 is SGHKS and CDR2 is YYEKEE (reference sequence). CDR3 length equals 14 residues. The V segment lost 0 bases and the J segment 10 bases; nucleotides outside the gene matches: 9. This chain's CDR3 is CASSLVVGGGYYTF. The CDR3 DNA sequence: TGTGCCAGCAGCTTGGTTGTAGGGGGCGGTTACTACACCTTC.